These 19 T cell receptor beta chains originate from one sample sequenced in a study of naive and memory T cell subsets. Both TRBC1 and TRBC2 were covered by a beta constant-region primer of two equimolar oligonucleotides. Nested alpha and beta constant-region primers with the SP2 primer drove four PCR rounds on ligated cDNA. TCRdb processed the UMI-ligation and nested PCR reads anew with MiXCR; each CDR3 protein has one entry. The data show more than 100,000 distinct CDR3 sequences, over 30% seen once. The specimen sequenced was central memory CD4+ T cells from blood. These receptors were obtained from a human donor in good health.

The chain has TRBV7-8 and TRBJ2-1, with D perhaps matching TRBD1 or TRBD2 (8 bases each). Per the germline V gene, CDR1 is SGHVS and CDR2 is FQNEAQ. Between the trimmed V and J ends, which lost 6 bases and 12 bases, there was a span of 15 bases. The CDR3 is 12 residues long. The CDR3 sequence is CASSSGGTGQFF. Here the CDR3 DNA reads TGTGCCAGCAGTTCGGGGGGGACAGGGCAGTTCTTC.

The genes are TRBV7-2 and TRBJ1-2; 8 positions match TRBD1. V gave up 1 base and J gave up 6 bases; unmatched junction bases: 7. The V gene's germline CDR1 is SGHTA and CDR2 FQGNSA. The CDR3 is 15 amino acids. The CDR3 DNA is TGTGCCAGCAGCTTAGAGCGGACAGGGCGGAATGGCTACACCTTC. The encoded protein is CASSLERTGRNGYTF.

The V call is TRBV27, the J call TRBJ2-5; TRBD2 matches at 12 bases. The CDR3 loop spans 16 amino acids. Germline lookup yields CDR1 MNHEY and CDR2 SMNVEV (reference sequence). Trimming removed 4 bases from V and 8 bases from J; junction bases left unmatched: 11. CDR3 DNA: TGTGCCAGCAGTTCCCTGACTAGCGGGAGATCTGATACCCAGTACTTC. It specifies CASSSLTSGRSDTQYF.

The chain combines TRBV4-2 with TRBJ2-5; D is possibly TRBD2 (5 bases). The CDR3 totals 14 residues. The V end lost 0 bases, the J end lost 2 bases, and 7 bases lay between the germline ends. CDR1 and CDR2 (germline): LGHNA, YNFKEQ. The CDR3 DNA sequence: TGTGCCAGCAGCCAAGATGGACTGCAAGAGACCCAGTACTTC. Protein: CASSQDGLQETQYF.

The CDR3 DNA follows: TGTGCCAGCAGTTATGCCCCAGGGTACGAGCAGTACTTC. Amino acid sequence: CASSYAPGYEQYF. The chain uses TRBV6-6 and TRBJ2-7, with D perhaps matching TRBD1 (5 bases). The CDR3 has 13 amino acids. With 3 bases removed from V and 4 bases from J, the gap between germline ends came to 10 bases. Per the germline V gene, CDR1 is MNHNY and CDR2 is SVGAGI (reference sequence).

This clonotype was counted between two and nine times. The rearrangement links TRBV7-9 to TRBJ1-2; D gene unclear. The CDR3 extends over 13 amino acids. Trimming shortened V by 3 bases and J by 5 bases, and 10 bases separated the two germline ends. The germline V gene encodes CDR1 SEHNR and CDR2 FQNEAQ (reference sequence). The CDR3 protein is CASSFSGLYGYTF. The CDR3 DNA reads as TGTGCCAGCAGCTTCTCAGGCCTGTATGGCTACACCTTC.

This clonotype was found a few times. The gene calls are TRBV27 and TRBJ1-1; weak D call: TRBD1 (5 bases). The CDR3 runs 14 residues. V gave up 2 bases and J gave up 4 bases, with 11 bases separating them. The germline V gene encodes CDR1 MNHEY and CDR2 SMNVEV (reference sequence). The CDR3 here is CASSLGGQGTEAFF. Written as DNA, the CDR3 is TGTGCCAGCAGTTTAGGGGGTCAGGGCACTGAAGCTTTCTTT.

This clonotype was recorded many times. V is TRBV5-1 and J is TRBJ2-3; D gene ambiguous. Trimming removed 0 bases at V and 4 bases at J, with 3 bases between. This CDR3 contains 12 residues. From germline, CDR1 is SGHRS and CDR2 YFSETQ. CDR3 in DNA: TGCGCCAGCAGCTTGGCCTCAGATACGCAGTATTTT. Protein product: CASSLASDTQYF.

To note about this clonotype: Germline and junction disagree at one end, which may indicate a read error. J is TRBJ1-5 and V is TRBV7-7; D is undetermined. The CDR3 runs to 18 residues. CDR1 SSHAT and CDR2 FNYEAQ come from the germline V gene (reference sequence). CDR3 sequence (DNA): TGTGCTAGCAGCAACCCTGGGCGGGCGCGAGGGAGGTATCAGCCCCAGCATTTT. Its protein product is CASSNPGRARGRYQPQHF.

The CDR3 protein is CASSGQPFNYGYTF. Here the CDR3 DNA reads TGTGCCAGCAGCGGACAGCCCTTTAACTATGGCTACACCTTC. V gene TRBV9 combines with J gene TRBJ1-2; TRBD1 is a possible D gene (5 bases). The ends were cut back, 3 bases at V and 1 base at J, with 10 bases in the middle. Germline V CDR1 and CDR2: SGDLS, YYNGEE. The CDR3 contains 14 residues.

This clonotype has just a few counts. The gene calls are TRBV7-3 and TRBJ2-1, with TRBD1 matching 9 bases. Germline V gene lookup returns CDR1 SGHTA and CDR2 FQGTGA. The ends lost 5 bases at V and 10 bases at J; junction bases unmatched: 3. The CDR3 has 12 amino acids. CDR3 sequence: CASSGTGIEQFF. Written as DNA, the CDR3 is TGTGCCAGCAGCGGGACAGGGATAGAGCAGTTCTTC. The variable domain in full, with the rest retrieved from reference TRBV7-3 and TRBJ2-1, is GAGVSQTPSNKVTEKGKYVELRCDPISGHTALYWYRQSLGQGPEFLIYFQGTGAADDSGLPNDRFFAVRPEGSVSTLKIQRTERGDSAVYLCASSGTGIEQFFGPGTRLTVL.

The chain is built from TRBV20-1 and TRBJ2-1; 11 bases map to TRBD2. The CDR3 consists of 12 residues. In germline, CDR1 is DFQATT, CDR2 SNEGSKA (reference sequence). The CDR3 loop reads CSPDGTSGEQFF. CDR3 nucleotides: TGCAGCCCTGACGGGACTAGCGGTGAGCAGTTCTTC.

This clonotype was seen a few times. This chain joins TRBV4-1 and TRBJ1-3, with D uncertain. The CDR3 runs 16 residues. V lost 2 bases and J 0 bases, leaving 11 bases between the germline ends. Germline CDR1 MGHRA, CDR2 YSYEKL. For the CDR3, the DNA is TGCGCCAGCAGCCAACCTCCTCAGGCCTCTGGAAACACCATATATTTT. This sequence encodes CASSQPPQASGNTIYF.

The V and J genes are TRBV28 and TRBJ2-5; no definite D call. Trimming removed 6 bases at V and 0 bases at J, with 2 bases between. Germline V gene lookup returns CDR1 MDHEN and CDR2 SYDVKM. The CDR3 totals 11 residues. CDR3 coding DNA: TGTGCCAGCAGATACCAAGAGACCCAGTACTTC. Its translation is CASRYQETQYF. Based on the CDR3 plus reference TRBV28 and TRBJ2-5, the full variable domain is DVKVTQSSRYLVKRTGEKVFLECVQDMDHENMFWYRQDPGLGLRLIYFSYDVKMKEKGDIPEGYSVSREKKERFSLILESASTNQTSMYLCASRYQETQYFGPGTRLLVL.

This rearrangement joins TRBV5-1 to TRBJ2-7; D remains unclear. This CDR3 has 17 amino acids. The V gene's germline CDR1 is SGHRS and CDR2 YFSETQ. Trimming took off 3 bases at V and 6 bases at J, with 25 bases between the two ends. The DNA for the CDR3 is TGCGCCAGCAGCTCACAACGGAGTTTTACGACCCCGGGCGAGCAGTACTTC. It yields the protein CASSSQRSFTTPGEQYF.

This clonotype came up a few times. This sequence joins TRBV5-6 and TRBJ2-1, with TRBD1 matching over 9 bases. CDR3 size: 16 residues. Unmatched junction bases numbered 13, after V lost 5 bases and J lost 7 bases. Germline loops: CDR1 SGHDT, CDR2 YYEEEE. In DNA form, the CDR3 reads TGTGCCAGCAGTGCCGCGGGGACAGGGAAGAGGAATGAGCAGTTCTTC. Amino acid sequence: CASSAAGTGKRNEQFF.

The chain combines TRBV7-9 with TRBJ2-3, with 9 bases aligning to TRBD2. The CDR3 extends over 15 amino acids. V lost 5 bases and J lost 2; bases outside the gene matches: 5. CDR1 SEHNR and CDR2 FQNEAQ come from the germline V gene (reference sequence). The CDR3 loop reads CASSRASGATDTQYF. The CDR3 DNA reads as TGTGCCAGCAGCCGGGCTAGCGGGGCCACAGATACGCAGTATTTT.

This clonotype was picked up a small number of times. The gene calls are TRBV5-1 and TRBJ2-3, with D unresolved. Per germline, CDR1 SGHRS and CDR2 YFSETQ. Trimming left V 2 bases short and J 2 bases short, with 15 bases between. The CDR3 sequence is 16 residues long. In nucleotides, the CDR3 is TGCGCCAGCAGCTTCGCCTCTAGAGACTTCACAGATACGCAGTATTTT. Translating it yields CASSFASRDFTDTQYF.

About this clonotype: This could be a read error, since a much larger clone is one nucleotide away. In DNA form, the CDR3 reads TGTGCCAGCAGCTTCGACACAGATACGCAGTATTTT. This codes for CASSFDTDTQYF. This sequence joins TRBV5-4 and TRBJ2-3, with D unresolved. V was pared by 2 bases and J by 2 bases, with 3 bases between. CDR3 size: 12 residues. The germline CDR1 and CDR2 sequences are SGHNT and YYREEE (reference sequence).